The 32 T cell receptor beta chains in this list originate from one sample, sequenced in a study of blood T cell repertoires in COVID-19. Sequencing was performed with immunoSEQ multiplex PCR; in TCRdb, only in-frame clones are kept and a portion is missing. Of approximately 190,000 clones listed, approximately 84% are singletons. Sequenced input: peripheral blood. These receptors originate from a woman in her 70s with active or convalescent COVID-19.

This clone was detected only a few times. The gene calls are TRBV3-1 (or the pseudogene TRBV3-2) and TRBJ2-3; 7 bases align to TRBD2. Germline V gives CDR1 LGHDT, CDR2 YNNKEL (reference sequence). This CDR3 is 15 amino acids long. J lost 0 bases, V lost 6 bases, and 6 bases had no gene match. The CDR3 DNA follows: TGTGCCAGCAGGGAGAGCGGGATTAGCACAGATACGCAGTATTTT. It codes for CASRESGISTDTQYF.

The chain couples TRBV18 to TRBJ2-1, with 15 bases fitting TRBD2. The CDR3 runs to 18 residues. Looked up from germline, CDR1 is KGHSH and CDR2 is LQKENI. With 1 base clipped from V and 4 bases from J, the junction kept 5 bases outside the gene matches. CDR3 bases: TGTGCCAGCTCACCACAAGGACTAGCGGGAGGGATTTACAATGAGCAGTTCTTC. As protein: CASSPQGLAGGIYNEQFF.

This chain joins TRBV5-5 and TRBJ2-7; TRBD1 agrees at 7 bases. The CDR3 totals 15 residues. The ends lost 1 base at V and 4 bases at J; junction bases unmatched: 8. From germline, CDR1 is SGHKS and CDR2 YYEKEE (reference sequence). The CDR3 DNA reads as TGTGCCAGCAGCTTGTACTGGGGACAGAAATACGAGCAGTACTTC. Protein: CASSLYWGQKYEQYF.

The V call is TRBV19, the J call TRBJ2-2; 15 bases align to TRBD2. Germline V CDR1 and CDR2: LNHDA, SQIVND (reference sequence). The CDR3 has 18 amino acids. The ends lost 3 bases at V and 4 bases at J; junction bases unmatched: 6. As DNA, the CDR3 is TGTGCCAGTAGTATGGGACTAGCGGGAGGAAGGGGCACCGGGGAGCTGTTTTTT. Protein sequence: CASSMGLAGGRGTGELFF.

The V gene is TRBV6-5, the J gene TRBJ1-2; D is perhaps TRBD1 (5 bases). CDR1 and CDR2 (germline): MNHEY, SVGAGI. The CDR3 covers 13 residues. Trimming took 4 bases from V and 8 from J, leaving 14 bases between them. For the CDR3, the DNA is TGTGCCAGCAGTTGGACCAGGGAGGGAGGCTACACCTTC. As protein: CASSWTREGGYTF.

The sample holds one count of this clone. In DNA, the CDR3 is TGTGCCAGCAGCTCTTTACAAGGGGGTTGGGGCAATCAGCCCCAGCATTTT. Translating gives CASSSLQGGWGNQPQHF. The V and J genes are TRBV2 and TRBJ1-5; D is possibly TRBD1 (6 bases). V was pared by 6 bases and J by 2 bases, with 20 bases between. The germline gives CDR1 SNHLY, CDR2 FYNNEI. This CDR3 spans 17 amino acids.

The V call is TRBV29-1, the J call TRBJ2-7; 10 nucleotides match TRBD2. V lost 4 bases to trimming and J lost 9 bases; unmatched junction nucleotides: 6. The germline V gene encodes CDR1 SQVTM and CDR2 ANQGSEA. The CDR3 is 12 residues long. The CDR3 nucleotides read TGCAGCGTTGTACTAGCGGGATCGCGGCAGTACTTC. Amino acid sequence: CSVVLAGSRQYF.

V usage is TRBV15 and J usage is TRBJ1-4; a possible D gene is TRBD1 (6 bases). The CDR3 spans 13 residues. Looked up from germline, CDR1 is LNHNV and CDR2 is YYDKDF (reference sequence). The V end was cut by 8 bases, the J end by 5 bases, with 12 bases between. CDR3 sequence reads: CATGGPRNEKLFF. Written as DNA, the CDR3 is TGTGCCACCGGGGGCCCCCGGAATGAAAAACTGTTTTTT.

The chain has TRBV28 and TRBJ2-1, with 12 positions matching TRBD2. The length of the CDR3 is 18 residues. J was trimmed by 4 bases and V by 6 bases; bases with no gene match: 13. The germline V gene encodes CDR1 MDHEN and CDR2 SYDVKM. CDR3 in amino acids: CASSEFRRTSGAYNEQFF. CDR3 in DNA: TGTGCCAGCAGCGAGTTTAGACGGACTAGCGGGGCATACAATGAGCAGTTCTTC.

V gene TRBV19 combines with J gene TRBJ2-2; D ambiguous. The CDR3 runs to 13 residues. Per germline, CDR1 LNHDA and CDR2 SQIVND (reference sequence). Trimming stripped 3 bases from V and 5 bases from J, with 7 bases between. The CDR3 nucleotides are TGTGCCAGTAGTATGTTGGCAACCGGGGAGCTGTTTTTT. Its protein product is CASSMLATGELFF.

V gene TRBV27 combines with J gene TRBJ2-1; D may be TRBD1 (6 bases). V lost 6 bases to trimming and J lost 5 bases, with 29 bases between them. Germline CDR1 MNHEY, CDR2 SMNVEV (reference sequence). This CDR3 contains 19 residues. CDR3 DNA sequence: TGTGCCAGCAGGACTCGGCCCCAGCAGGGGCTGGAGATTAACAATGAGCAGTTCTTC. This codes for CASRTRPQQGLEINNEQFF.

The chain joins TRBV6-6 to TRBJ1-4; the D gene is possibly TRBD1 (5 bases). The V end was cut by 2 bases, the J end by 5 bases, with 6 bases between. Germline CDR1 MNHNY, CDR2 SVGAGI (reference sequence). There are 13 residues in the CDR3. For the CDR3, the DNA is TGTGCCAGCAGTTACGACAGAAATGAAAAACTGTTTTTT. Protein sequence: CASSYDRNEKLFF.

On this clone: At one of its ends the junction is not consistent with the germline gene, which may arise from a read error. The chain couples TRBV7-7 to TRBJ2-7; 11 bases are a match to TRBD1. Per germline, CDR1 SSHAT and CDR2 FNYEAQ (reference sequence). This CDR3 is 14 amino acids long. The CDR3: CASSRGTGGYEQYF. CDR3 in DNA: TGTGCTAGCAGCCGTGGGACAGGGGGCTACGAGCAGTACTTC.

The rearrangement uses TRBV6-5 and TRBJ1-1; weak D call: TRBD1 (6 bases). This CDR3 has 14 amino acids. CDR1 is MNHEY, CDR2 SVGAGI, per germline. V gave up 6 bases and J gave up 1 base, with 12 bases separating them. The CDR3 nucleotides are TGTGCCAGCAGCCCGGGACAAACGAACACTGAAGCTTTCTTT. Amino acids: CASSPGQTNTEAFF.

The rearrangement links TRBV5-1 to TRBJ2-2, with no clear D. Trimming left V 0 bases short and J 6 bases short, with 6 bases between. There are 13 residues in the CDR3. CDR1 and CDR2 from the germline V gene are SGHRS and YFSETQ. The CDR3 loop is CASSLGLAGELFF. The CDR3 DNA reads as TGCGCCAGCAGCTTGGGACTGGCCGGGGAGCTGTTTTTT.

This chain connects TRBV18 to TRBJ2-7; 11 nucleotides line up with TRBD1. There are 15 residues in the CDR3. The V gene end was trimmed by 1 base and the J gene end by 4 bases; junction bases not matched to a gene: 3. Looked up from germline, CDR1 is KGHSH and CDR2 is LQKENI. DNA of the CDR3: TGTGCCAGCTCACCACAGGGACAGGGGGGATACGAGCAGTACTTC. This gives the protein CASSPQGQGGYEQYF.

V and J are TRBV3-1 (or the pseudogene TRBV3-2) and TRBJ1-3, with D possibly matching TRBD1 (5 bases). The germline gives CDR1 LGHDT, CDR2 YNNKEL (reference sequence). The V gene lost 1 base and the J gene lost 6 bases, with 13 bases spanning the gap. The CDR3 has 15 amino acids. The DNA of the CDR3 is TGTGCCAGCAGCCAAGGGAAGGGGCCCGCAAACACCATATATTTT. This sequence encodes CASSQGKGPANTIYF.

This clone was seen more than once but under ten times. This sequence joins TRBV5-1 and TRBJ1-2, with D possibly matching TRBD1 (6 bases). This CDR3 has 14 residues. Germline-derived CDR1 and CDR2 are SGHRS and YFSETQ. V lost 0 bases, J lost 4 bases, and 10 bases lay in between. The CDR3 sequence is CASSLDGQPYGYTF. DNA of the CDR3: TGCGCCAGCAGCTTGGATGGACAGCCCTATGGCTACACCTTC.

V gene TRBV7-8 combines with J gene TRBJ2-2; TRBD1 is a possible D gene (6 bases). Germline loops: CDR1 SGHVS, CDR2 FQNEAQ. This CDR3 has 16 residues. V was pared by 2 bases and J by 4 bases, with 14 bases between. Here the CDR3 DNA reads TGTGCCAGCAGCTTACTTTTCAGGGGACGCACCGGGGAGCTGTTTTTT. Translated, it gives CASSLLFRGRTGELFF.

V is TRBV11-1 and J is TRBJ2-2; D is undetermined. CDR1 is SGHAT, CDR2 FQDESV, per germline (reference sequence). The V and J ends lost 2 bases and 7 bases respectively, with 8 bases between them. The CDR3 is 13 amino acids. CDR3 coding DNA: TGTGCCAGCAGCTTAACTTTAGTCGGGGAGCTGTTTTTT. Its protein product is CASSLTLVGELFF.

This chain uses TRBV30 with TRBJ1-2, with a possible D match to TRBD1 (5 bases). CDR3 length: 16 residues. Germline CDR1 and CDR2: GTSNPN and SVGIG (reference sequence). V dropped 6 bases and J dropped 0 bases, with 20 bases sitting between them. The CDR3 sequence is CACRTRDPGANYGYTF. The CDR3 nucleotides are TGTGCCTGCCGGACGCGGGACCCAGGAGCTAACTATGGCTACACCTTC.

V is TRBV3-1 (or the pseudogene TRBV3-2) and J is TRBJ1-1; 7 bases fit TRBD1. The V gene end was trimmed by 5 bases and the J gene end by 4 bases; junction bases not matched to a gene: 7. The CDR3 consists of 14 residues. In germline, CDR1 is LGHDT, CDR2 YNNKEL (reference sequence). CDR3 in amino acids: CASSKKQGVTEAFF. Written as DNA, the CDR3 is TGTGCCAGCAGCAAAAAGCAGGGGGTCACTGAAGCTTTCTTT.

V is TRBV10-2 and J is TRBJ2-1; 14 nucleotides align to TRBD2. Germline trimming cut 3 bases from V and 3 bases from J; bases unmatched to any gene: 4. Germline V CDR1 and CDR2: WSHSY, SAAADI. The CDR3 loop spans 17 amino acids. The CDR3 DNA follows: TGCGCCAGCAGTGAAAGACTAGCGGGAGGGGTCTACAATGAGCAGTTCTTC. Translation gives CASSERLAGGVYNEQFF.

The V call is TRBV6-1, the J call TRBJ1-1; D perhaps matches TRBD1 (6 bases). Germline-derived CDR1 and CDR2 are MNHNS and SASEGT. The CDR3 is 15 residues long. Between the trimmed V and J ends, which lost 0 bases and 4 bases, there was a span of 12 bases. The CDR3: CASSEAYRASTEAFF. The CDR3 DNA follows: TGTGCCAGCAGTGAAGCATACAGGGCAAGCACTGAAGCTTTCTTT.

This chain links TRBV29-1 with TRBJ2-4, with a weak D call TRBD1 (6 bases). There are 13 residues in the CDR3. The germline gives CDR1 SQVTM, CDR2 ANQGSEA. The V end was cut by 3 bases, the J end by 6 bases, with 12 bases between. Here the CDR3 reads CSVEFQGPNIQYF. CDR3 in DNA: TGCAGCGTTGAGTTTCAGGGGCCAAACATTCAGTACTTC.

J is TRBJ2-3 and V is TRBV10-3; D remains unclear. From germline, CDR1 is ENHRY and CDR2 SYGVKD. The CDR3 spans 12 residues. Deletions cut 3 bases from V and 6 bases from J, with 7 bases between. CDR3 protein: CAISEWRDTQYF. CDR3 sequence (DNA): TGTGCCATCAGTGAATGGCGGGATACGCAGTATTTT.

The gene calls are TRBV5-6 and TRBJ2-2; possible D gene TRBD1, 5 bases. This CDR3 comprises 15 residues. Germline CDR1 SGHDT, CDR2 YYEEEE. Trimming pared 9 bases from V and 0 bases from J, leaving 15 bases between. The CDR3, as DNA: TGTGCCACCAAAGCAGGGATCGCGAACACCGGGGAGCTGTTTTTT. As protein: CATKAGIANTGELFF.

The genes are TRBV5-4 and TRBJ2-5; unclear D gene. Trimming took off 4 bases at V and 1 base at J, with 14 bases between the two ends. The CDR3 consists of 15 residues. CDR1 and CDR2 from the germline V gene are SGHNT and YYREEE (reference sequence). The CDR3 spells CASSQKQNFQETQYF. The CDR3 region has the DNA TGTGCCAGCAGCCAAAAACAGAATTTCCAAGAGACCCAGTACTTC.

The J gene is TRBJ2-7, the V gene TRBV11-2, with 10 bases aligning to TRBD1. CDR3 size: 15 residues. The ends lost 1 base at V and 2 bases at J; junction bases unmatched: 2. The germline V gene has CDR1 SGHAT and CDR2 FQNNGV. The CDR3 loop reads CASSLVGQGAYEQYF. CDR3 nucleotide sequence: TGTGCCAGCAGCTTAGTCGGACAGGGGGCCTACGAGCAGTACTTC.

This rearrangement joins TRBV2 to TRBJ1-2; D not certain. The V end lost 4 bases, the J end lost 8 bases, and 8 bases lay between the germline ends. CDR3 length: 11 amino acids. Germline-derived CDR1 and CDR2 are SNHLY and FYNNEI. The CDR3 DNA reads TGTGCCAGCAGTGTAGCCAGGGGCTACACCTTC. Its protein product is CASSVARGYTF.

CDR3: CASSLGAGNHNEQFF. The DNA of the CDR3 is TGTGCCAGCAGCTTAGGAGCAGGGAATCACAATGAGCAGTTCTTC. The rearrangement uses TRBV7-8 and TRBJ2-1, with D possibly TRBD1 on 5 matching bases. V lost 1 base, J lost 5 bases, and 12 bases lay in between. The CDR3 is made up of 15 amino acids. The germline V gene encodes CDR1 SGHVS and CDR2 FQNEAQ.

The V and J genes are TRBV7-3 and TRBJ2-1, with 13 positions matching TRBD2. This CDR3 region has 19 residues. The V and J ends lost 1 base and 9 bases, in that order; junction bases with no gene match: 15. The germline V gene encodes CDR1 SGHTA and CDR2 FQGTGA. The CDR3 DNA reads TGTGCCAGCAGCTTAAGGGGGACTAGCGGGAAACCGCGACGCGGTGAGCAGTTCTTC. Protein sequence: CASSLRGTSGKPRRGEQFF.